This TCR beta chain was identified in a study of blood T cell repertoires in COVID-19. CDR1 and CDR2 (germline): GTSNPN, SVGIG (reference sequence). With 7 bases removed from V and 8 bases from J, the gap between germline ends came to 17 bases. This CDR3 region has 12 residues. Profiling relied on immunoSEQ multiplex PCR, and the TCRdb table lists in-frame clones only, not all of them. The sample lists about 150,000 clones, around 75% occurring once. This chain connects TRBV30 to TRBJ1-2; D not certain. Input material: peripheral blood. This sequence was found in a woman in her seventies with COVID-19, enrolled during active disease. CDR3 in amino acids: CASSPETGGYTF. CDR3 bases: TGTGCCTCCTCCCCCGAAACGGGGGGCTACACCTTC. Filled out from reference TRBV30 and TRBJ1-2, the complete variable domain reads SQTIHQWPATLVQPVGSPLSLECTVEGTSNPNLYWYRQAAGRGLQLLFYSVGIGQISSEVPQNLSASRPQDRQFILSSKKLLLSDSGFYLCASSPETGGYTFGSGTRLTVV.